One TCR beta chain is described in this entry. This receptor's antigen is unknown. Base qualities are missing; no much larger clone stands one base away. This record comes from a study of T cell changes during pregnancy in multiple sclerosis (dated by TCRdb to between 2017 and 2020). Background on the whole study: In women with multiple sclerosis, the researchers looked at how the T cell repertoire shifted as pregnancy progressed.

Reading the germline V gene gives CDR1 SQVTM and CDR2 ANQGSEA. V is trimmed back by 6 bases and J by 2 bases, and the junction contains 3 bases that no gene match accounts for. Including the terminal cysteine and phenylalanine, the CDR3 comprises 12 residues. Only the CDR3 region is kept as DNA, spanning 36 bases read in frame from base 1. Receptors were amplified or captured by the immunoSEQ multiplex PCR assay. TCRdb provides this immuneACCESS table in a form limited to in-frame rearrangements. Some clones are lacking; in checked studies, under half of them reflect an unresolved V gene, and why the rest are absent is not known. The sample contains fewer than 15,000 clones, under 90% of them found a single time. The biggest ten clones account for around 13% of the sample.

The receptor comes from a female donor in good health, enrolled as a control in a pregnancy study. The sequence links TRBV29-1 to TRBJ2-7, and 8 junctional nucleotides match TRBD1. Material: CD8+ T cells from peripheral blood mononuclear cells, obtained after pregnancy. The CDR3 in this case is CSVRDRPYEQYF. Here is the DNA: TGCAGCGTCCGGGACAGGCCCTACGAGCAGTACTTC.